This TCR beta chain was found in a study of blood T cell repertoires in COVID-19. At the level of the study: The United States, Italy and Spain were the sources of the acute and convalescent COVID-19 samples. The analysed material was cDNA or gDNA that came from T cells, B-cell-depleted T cells, or PBMCs.

Original methodology: Reference gene primer amplification gave nucleated cell count estimates. Clones were sequenced by immunoSEQ multiplex PCR, and TCRdb holds only the in-frame ones, with some missing. V and J calls and clone size come straight from that table; D and trimming were deduced from the DNA. The sample includes roughly 220,000 clones, 80% to 90% of them seen just once. Sequencing was performed on peripheral blood. The clonotype was recovered from a woman in her sixties who had recovered from COVID-19.

In nucleotides, the CDR3 is TGTGCCAGCAGTTCCGGACTAGCGGGCACCGGGGAGCTGTTTTTT. It specifies CASSSGLAGTGELFF. The chain combines TRBV7-2 with TRBJ2-2; 11 positions agree with TRBD2. The CDR3 is 15 residues long. The germline CDR1 and CDR2 sequences are SGHTA and FQGNSA. V gave up 6 bases and J gave up 4 bases; unmatched junction bases: 4.